The 20 T cell receptor beta chains given below trace back to one sample, sequenced in a study of technical replicates of blood from a handful of donors (dated by TCRdb to the late 2010s). Library method: the immunoSEQ multiplex PCR assay. Sourced from immuneACCESS, this table was stored by TCRdb with only in-frame sequences that have V and J called. A share of the clones is absent; for the studies checked, an unresolved V gene accounts for under half, and the remainder has no known explanation. Recorded for this sample are 58,000 or so clones; roughly 86% of them occurred a single time. Approximately 5.1% of the sample goes to the ten largest clones. The sample comprised PBMCs. Source of these receptors: a human donor in good health. Some clones in this sample may be carry-over from other donors' samples.

The chain links TRBV27 to TRBJ1-1, with a possible D match to TRBD1 (5 bases). V lost 3 bases, J lost 5 bases, and 13 bases lay in between. This CDR3 spans 14 amino acids. Germline V gene sequence: CDR1 MNHEY, CDR2 SMNVEV (reference sequence). CDR3 nucleotide sequence: TGTGCCAGCAGTTTGGCTGGGGCCGGGACTGAAGCTTTCTTT. Its translation: CASSLAGAGTEAFF.

The chain is built from TRBV19 and TRBJ2-5, with unresolved D. The CDR3 length is 14 residues. Germline values: CDR1 LNHDA, CDR2 SQIVND (reference sequence). Trimming cost V 3 bases and J 2 bases, with 10 bases left between them. In DNA form, the CDR3 reads TGTGCCAGTAGTATTTCGCACACACAAGAGACCCAGTACTTC. Its protein is CASSISHTQETQYF.

V is TRBV29-1 and J is TRBJ2-5; maybe TRBD2 (5 bases). The germline CDR1 and CDR2 sequences are SQVTM and ANQGSEA. Trimming stripped 4 bases from V and 4 bases from J, with 16 bases between. The CDR3 runs 14 residues. The CDR3 is CSVVGSGWGETQYF. The CDR3 DNA reads TGCAGCGTTGTAGGCAGCGGATGGGGAGAGACCCAGTACTTC. The full variable domain, its missing parts supplied by reference TRBV29-1 and TRBJ2-5, is SAVISQKPSRDICQRGTSLTIQCQVDSQVTMMFWYRQQPGQSLTLIATANQGSEATYESGFVIDKFPISRPNLTFSTLTVSNMSPEDSSIYLCSVVGSGWGETQYFGPGTRLLVL.

The genes are TRBV7-9 and TRBJ2-3; possibly TRBD1 for D (7 bases). The length of the CDR3 is 15 residues. Germline CDR1 reads SEHNR; CDR2 reads FQNEAQ (reference sequence). The ends were cut back, 3 bases at V and 8 bases at J, with 18 bases in the middle. The CDR3 here is CASSLFGPQGGTQYF. In DNA, the CDR3 is TGTGCCAGCAGCTTGTTTGGTCCTCAGGGGGGTACGCAGTATTTT. Full variable domain (missing parts from reference TRBV7-9 and TRBJ2-3): DTGVSQNPRHKITKRGQNVTFRCDPISEHNRLYWYRQTLGQGPEFLTYFQNEAQLEKSRLLSDRFSAERPKGSFSTLEIQRTEQGDSAMYLCASSLFGPQGGTQYFGPGTRLTVL.

A few counts support this clone. This chain uses TRBV6-5 with TRBJ2-7, with 8 positions matching TRBD1. J gave up 5 bases and V 6 bases, and 12 bases lay outside the gene matches. CDR1 MNHEY and CDR2 SVGAGI come from the germline V gene. CDR3 length: 15 amino acids. Written as DNA, the CDR3 is TGTGCCAGCAGCCGCACGGACAGGGACTCTAACGAGCAGTACTTC. Translated: CASSRTDRDSNEQYF.

The J gene is TRBJ1-5, the V gene TRBV18, with 7 positions matching TRBD1. The CDR3 totals 16 residues. CDR1 is KGHSH, CDR2 LQKENI, per germline. J was trimmed by 0 bases and V by 5 bases; bases with no gene match: 7. CDR3 residues: CASSSGQVDSNQPQHF. CDR3 sequence (DNA): TGTGCCAGCTCATCAGGACAGGTCGATAGCAATCAGCCCCAGCATTTT.

This chain uses TRBV13 with TRBJ2-3, with 9 nucleotides matching TRBD1. Germline V gene lookup returns CDR1 PRHDT and CDR2 FYEKMQ (reference sequence). With V trimmed by 5 bases and J by 7 bases, 13 bases remained unmatched. CDR3 length: 16 amino acids. In nucleotides, the CDR3 is TGTGCCAGCAGCCAAAATCCCGGGACAGGGCTAAATACGCAGTATTTT. It translates to CASSQNPGTGLNTQYF.

The chain carries TRBV7-2 and TRBJ2-3; D is uncertain. The germline CDR1 and CDR2 sequences are SGHTA and FQGNSA. This CDR3 comprises 15 residues. V dropped 0 bases and J dropped 2 bases, with 9 bases sitting between them. This CDR3 is CASSLAWQFTDTQYF. The CDR3 nucleotides are TGTGCCAGCAGCTTAGCGTGGCAGTTCACAGATACGCAGTATTTT.

The chain carries TRBV7-2 and TRBJ1-2; D not certain. CDR1 and CDR2 from the germline V gene are SGHTA and FQGNSA. V lost 1 base and J 5 bases, leaving 11 bases between the germline ends. The CDR3 totals 14 residues. CDR3 DNA sequence: TGTGCCAGCAGCTTAGGGTCGGGAGTATATGGCTACACCTTC. As protein: CASSLGSGVYGYTF.

This sequence joins TRBV30 and TRBJ2-2; 10 nucleotides line up with TRBD1. J lost 4 bases, V lost 4 bases, and 6 bases had no gene match. CDR1 GTSNPN and CDR2 SVGIG come from the germline V gene (reference sequence). CDR3 length equals 15 residues. For the CDR3, the DNA is TGTGCCTGGACCTCGGGACAGGGGTTCACCGGGGAGCTGTTTTTT. Encoded protein: CAWTSGQGFTGELFF.

This clone appeared once. V is TRBV30 and J is TRBJ2-7; 8 bases fit TRBD1. The CDR3 has 14 amino acids. J lost 0 bases, V lost 3 bases, and 4 bases had no gene match. Germline V CDR1 and CDR2: GTSNPN, SVGIG (reference sequence). CDR3 residues: CAWRPGGPSYEQYF. CDR3 nucleotides: TGTGCCTGGAGGCCAGGGGGCCCCTCCTACGAGCAGTACTTC.

This clone came up once. Written as DNA, the CDR3 is TGTGCCAGTAGTATGGCAGGTGACTCCTACGAGCAGTACTTC. Encoded protein: CASSMAGDSYEQYF. The rearrangement links TRBV19 to TRBJ2-7; D is unresolved. The CDR3 length is 14 residues. Germline-derived CDR1 and CDR2 are LNHDA and SQIVND (reference sequence). The germline V and J ends were trimmed by 3 bases and 0 bases, with 9 bases remaining between them.

This clone has only a few counts. The chain has TRBV4-1 and TRBJ1-2, with TRBD1 matching 9 bases. V gave up 1 base and J gave up 7 bases; unmatched junction bases: 10. The length of the CDR3 is 16 residues. The germline V gene encodes CDR1 MGHRA and CDR2 YSYEKL. The CDR3 loop is CASSQVPYRGPGGYTF. The CDR3 nucleotides are TGCGCCAGCAGCCAAGTTCCCTACAGGGGGCCGGGTGGCTACACCTTC.

This chain joins TRBV18 and TRBJ2-7, with 9 bases matching TRBD1. The V gene end was trimmed by 4 bases and the J gene end by 4 bases; junction bases not matched to a gene: 5. Per germline, CDR1 KGHSH and CDR2 LQKENI. The CDR3 extends over 14 amino acids. The CDR3 region is CASSLTGGVYEQYF. CDR3 DNA sequence: TGTGCCAGCTCACTGACAGGGGGTGTTTACGAGCAGTACTTC. The complete variable domain, with remaining parts taken from reference TRBV18 and TRBJ2-7, reads NAGVMQNPRHLVRRRGQEARLRCSPMKGHSHVYWYRQLPEEGLKFMVYLQKENIIDESGMPKERFSAEFPKEGPSILRIQQVVRGDSAAYFCASSLTGGVYEQYFGPGTRLTVT.

The V call is TRBV5-1, the J call TRBJ2-3, with D possibly TRBD2 on 6 matching bases. Germline values: CDR1 SGHRS, CDR2 YFSETQ. Between the trimmed V and J ends, which lost 4 bases and 2 bases, there was a span of 11 bases. The CDR3 extends over 14 amino acids. In nucleotides, the CDR3 is TGCGCCAGCAGCCGGGACTCTCCCACAGATACGCAGTATTTT. Residues: CASSRDSPTDTQYF.

The chain employs TRBV21-1 and TRBJ2-4; TRBD2 reflects the table's D call only, with no check against the DNA. TRBV21-1 is a pseudogene locus. CDR3 length equals 18 residues. The DNA of the CDR3 is TGTGCCAGCAAAAACGTGCGGAGGGGAAGAATGGCCAAAAACATTCAGTACTTC. Translated: CASKNVRRGRMAKNIQYF.

Note on this clone: Compared with germline, one end of the junction differs, possibly owing to a read error. V and J are TRBV10-3 and TRBJ1-2, with 8 bases lining up with TRBD1. The length of the CDR3 is 11 residues. Germline V gene sequence: CDR1 ENHRY, CDR2 SYGVKD. CDR3: CATALGQGRIF. The CDR3 coding sequence is TGTGCCACAGCATTAGGACAGGGTAGGATCTTC.

This sequence joins TRBV19 and TRBJ1-1; possible D gene TRBD1, 5 bases. This CDR3 contains 15 residues. The ends were cut back, 3 bases at V and 1 base at J, with 12 bases in the middle. Germline V gene sequence: CDR1 LNHDA, CDR2 SQIVND (reference sequence). CDR3 residues: CASSIGLGQNTEAFF. As DNA, the CDR3 is TGTGCCAGTAGTATTGGTCTCGGACAGAACACTGAAGCTTTCTTT.

This chain joins TRBV18 and TRBJ2-5, with D maybe TRBD2 (7 bases). The V end lost 0 bases, the J end lost 3 bases, and 11 bases lay between the germline ends. This CDR3 is 15 amino acids long. CDR1 is KGHSH and CDR2 is LQKENI in the germline V gene. The CDR3 DNA reads as TGTGCCAGCTCACCACCGGGGGGGCGGAAAGAGACCCAGTACTTC. It translates to CASSPPGGRKETQYF.

This clone was picked up a small number of times. The V and J genes are TRBV7-9 and TRBJ2-1; 12 bases line up with TRBD1. The CDR3 is 18 residues long. With 0 bases clipped from V and 5 bases from J, the junction kept 8 bases outside the gene matches. The V gene's germline CDR1 is SEHNR and CDR2 FQNEAQ (reference sequence). The CDR3 protein is CASSLAQGQGARDNEQFF. CDR3 bases: TGTGCCAGCAGCTTAGCGCAGGGACAGGGGGCGCGGGACAATGAGCAGTTCTTC.